The 29 T cell receptor beta chains below all came from one sample that was sequenced in a study of cytomegalovirus exposure and HLA in healthy donors. Researchers ran the PCR with 60 Vbeta and 13 Jbeta primers. TCRdb's copy holds only in-frame clones and misses some; the assay was immunoSEQ multiplex PCR. The data contain roughly 100,000 clones, over 75% of them singletons. The sample comprised PBMCs. These TCRs come from a man in his 60s in good health and CMV-seronegative.

The chain carries TRBV11-2 and TRBJ1-2, with D uncertain. The CDR3 contains 15 residues. Germline assignment: CDR1 SGHAT and CDR2 FQNNGV. Trimming removed 4 bases at V and 8 bases at J, with 20 bases between. The chain's CDR3 is CASSSARVGGAGYTF. CDR3 sequence (DNA): TGTGCCAGCAGCTCAGCCCGTGTCGGCGGTGCCGGCTACACCTTC.

The genes are TRBV6-1 and TRBJ1-2; possibly TRBD1 for D (6 bases). Germline CDR1 MNHNS, CDR2 SASEGT. The CDR3 extends over 12 amino acids. Trimming left V 6 bases short and J 8 bases short, with 13 bases between. This CDR3 reads CASRRDNVGYTF. Written as DNA, the CDR3 is TGTGCCAGCAGAAGGGACAACGTGGGCTACACCTTC.

V gene TRBV6-1 combines with J gene TRBJ1-2, with TRBD1 as a possible D gene (6 bases). Between the trimmed V and J ends, which lost 4 bases and 1 base, there was a span of 19 bases. The CDR3 is 17 residues long. Germline CDR1 reads MNHNS; CDR2 reads SASEGT. The CDR3 spells CASSVVWTVPRNYGYTF. CDR3 nucleotide sequence: TGTGCCAGCAGTGTCGTGTGGACAGTCCCCCGTAACTATGGCTACACCTTC.

A few counts support this clone. Here the CDR3 DNA reads TGTGCCAGCAGCCAGAACAGGGGGCGCGGCGAAAAACTGTTTTTT. This encodes CASSQNRGRGEKLFF. This chain uses TRBV14 with TRBJ1-4, with 9 bases identical to TRBD1. J lost 8 bases, V lost 3 bases, and 7 bases had no gene match. The CDR3 consists of 15 residues. In germline, CDR1 is SGHDN, CDR2 FVKESK.

V and J are TRBV20-1 and TRBJ1-1, with D perhaps matching TRBD1 (5 bases). CDR3 length equals 11 residues. The germline CDR1 and CDR2 sequences are DFQATT and SNEGSKA (reference sequence). Trimming removed 5 bases at V and 10 bases at J, with 14 bases between. The CDR3 sequence is CSADRSGLAFF. CDR3 in DNA: TGCAGTGCTGACCGGTCGGGACTAGCTTTCTTT.

The chain is built from TRBV20-1 and TRBJ2-5; possible D gene TRBD2, 6 bases. The germline CDR1 and CDR2 sequences are DFQATT and SNEGSKA (reference sequence). The CDR3 length is 11 residues. Trimming stripped 2 bases from V and 7 bases from J, with 8 bases between. The CDR3 reads CSARQGGTQYF. The DNA of the CDR3 is TGCAGTGCTAGACAGGGAGGGACCCAGTACTTC.

The chain couples TRBV4-2 to TRBJ2-3, with TRBD2 matching over 11 bases. J gave up 5 bases and V 0 bases, and 7 bases lay outside the gene matches. The germline gives CDR1 LGHNA, CDR2 YNFKEQ. The CDR3 spans 17 residues. CDR3 residues: CASSQEISGGAKDTQYF. CDR3 sequence (DNA): TGTGCCAGCAGCCAAGAGATTAGCGGGGGGGCAAAAGATACGCAGTATTTT.

The chain combines TRBV7-9 with TRBJ1-1; D perhaps matches TRBD1 (5 bases). With 5 bases removed from V and 11 bases from J, the gap between germline ends came to 9 bases. Germline V gene data show CDR1 as SEHNR and CDR2 as FQNEAQ (reference sequence). The CDR3 consists of 10 residues. The CDR3 bases are TGTGCCAGCAGCGCAGGGAGGGCTTTCTTT. This translates into CASSAGRAFF.

This clone was counted a single time. The rearrangement uses TRBV5-6 and TRBJ1-3; D may be TRBD1 (5 bases). V was trimmed by 0 bases and J by 0 bases, leaving 16 bases between them. This CDR3 contains 18 residues. CDR1 is SGHDT, CDR2 YYEEEE, per germline. The CDR3 reads CASSLGGPGLGSGNTIYF. The CDR3 DNA follows: TGTGCCAGCAGCTTGGGAGGTCCAGGGTTGGGCTCTGGAAACACCATATATTTT.

The rearrangement uses TRBV7-9 and TRBJ1-2, with D tentatively TRBD1 (5 bases). The germline V gene has CDR1 SEHNR and CDR2 FQNEAQ (reference sequence). The CDR3 contains 16 residues. Trimming cost V 2 bases and J 4 bases, with 17 bases left between them. For the CDR3, the DNA is TGTGCCAGCAGCTTACAGGGCCCGTTTGATTTCTATGGCTACACCTTC. It yields the protein CASSLQGPFDFYGYTF.

This clone appeared a single time. The J gene is TRBJ2-1, the V gene TRBV4-3, with a possible D match to TRBD1 (6 bases). V was cut by 0 bases and J by 0 bases, with 12 bases left in between. Germline loops: CDR1 LGHNA, CDR2 YSLEER. CDR3 length: 17 amino acids. CDR3 protein: CASSQESAGVSYNEQFF. The CDR3 nucleotides read TGCGCCAGCAGCCAAGAGTCGGCAGGGGTCTCCTACAATGAGCAGTTCTTC.

V is TRBV5-4 and J is TRBJ1-3; D unclear. The V gene's germline CDR1 is SGHNT and CDR2 YYREEE (reference sequence). V was trimmed by 7 bases and J by 4 bases, leaving 9 bases between them. This CDR3 is 12 amino acids long. CDR3 loop: CASGLRGNTIYF. CDR3 nucleotides: TGTGCCAGCGGACTGAGGGGAAACACCATATATTTT. Together with reference TRBV5-4 and TRBJ1-3, the CDR3 gives the full variable domain: ETGVTQSPTHLIKTRGQQVTLRCSSQSGHNTVSWYQQALGQGPQFIFQYYREEENGRGNFPPRFSGLQFPNYSSELNVNALELDDSALYLCASGLRGNTIYFGEGSWLTVV.

The J gene is TRBJ2-2, the V gene TRBV7-6; weak D call: TRBD1 (5 bases). Germline V CDR1 and CDR2: SGHVS, FNYEAQ. V lost 0 bases and J lost 4, with 18 bases in between. The CDR3 contains 18 residues. The CDR3 reads CASSLAVYVGQFTGELFF. The CDR3 DNA reads TGTGCCAGCAGCTTAGCGGTGTACGTGGGGCAATTCACCGGGGAGCTGTTTTTT.

The chain's CDR3 is CSAQGAGTGELFF. In DNA form, the CDR3 reads TGCAGCGCGCAGGGGGCAGGCACCGGGGAGCTGTTTTTT. V is TRBV29-1 and J is TRBJ2-2, with 8 bases matching TRBD1. Germline CDR1 reads SQVTM; CDR2 reads ANQGSEA. V lost 7 bases to trimming and J lost 4 bases; unmatched junction nucleotides: 5. The CDR3 is made up of 13 amino acids.

This rearrangement joins TRBV7-9 to TRBJ1-3, with 7 bases matching TRBD1. Germline loops: CDR1 SEHNR, CDR2 FQNEAQ (reference sequence). The ends lost 6 bases at V and 9 bases at J; junction bases unmatched: 8. The CDR3 totals 13 residues. The CDR3 region has the DNA TGTGCCAGCAGGGACAGGCCCGACGGCACCATATATTTT. Protein: CASRDRPDGTIYF.

This CDR3 reads CASGTASNQPQHF. Here the CDR3 DNA reads TGTGCCAGTGGGACAGCTAGCAATCAGCCCCAGCATTTT. V is TRBV19 and J is TRBJ1-5; 7 bases are shared with TRBD1. This CDR3 spans 13 amino acids. With V trimmed by 8 bases and J by 0 bases, 1 base remained unmatched. Looked up from germline, CDR1 is LNHDA and CDR2 is SQIVND (reference sequence). Looking up the rest from reference TRBV19 and TRBJ1-5 gives the full variable domain: DGGITQSPKYLFRKEGQNVTLSCEQNLNHDAMYWYRQDPGQGLRLIYYSQIVNDFQKGDIAEGYSVSREKKESFPLTVTSAQKNPTAFYLCASGTASNQPQHFGDGTRLSIL.

The chain links TRBV7-2 to TRBJ1-1; D unresolved. The CDR3 extends over 15 amino acids. V was pared by 1 base and J by 0 bases, with 9 bases between. The germline CDR1 and CDR2 sequences are SGHTA and FQGNSA. CDR3 region: CASSLVVQMNTEAFF. In nucleotides, the CDR3 is TGTGCCAGCAGCTTAGTTGTCCAAATGAACACTGAAGCTTTCTTT.

In this sample, this clone turned up a few times. The chain uses TRBV7-2 and TRBJ2-5; 7 positions agree with TRBD2. CDR1 SGHTA and CDR2 FQGNSA come from the germline V gene. V lost 2 bases and J lost 5; bases outside the gene matches: 8. The CDR3 contains 15 residues. The CDR3 DNA sequence: TGTGCCAGCAGCTTAAGACGCGGGGGAGGGGAGACCCAGTACTTC. Its translation is CASSLRRGGGETQYF.

This chain links TRBV6-5 with TRBJ1-2; 9 positions match TRBD1. From germline, CDR1 is MNHEY and CDR2 SVGAGI. The CDR3 contains 15 residues. V trimming: 2 bases; J trimming: 5 bases; junction bases outside the gene matches: 6. The CDR3 DNA reads TGTGCCAGCAGTTACACCACACAGGGGGCTTATGGCTACACCTTC. The encoded protein is CASSYTTQGAYGYTF.

This clone is medium-sized in the sample. This sequence joins TRBV5-1 and TRBJ2-3; D not resolved. V was shortened by 7 bases and J by 0 bases, with 9 bases between the two germline ends. CDR1 SGHRS and CDR2 YFSETQ come from the germline V gene. The CDR3 runs to 13 residues. The DNA of the CDR3 is TGCGCCAGCGGTCTAGAGAGCACAGATACGCAGTATTTT. This translates into CASGLESTDTQYF.

The CDR3 nucleotides are TGTGCCTGGGCGGGGACCGTTAAAGAGACCCAGTACTTC. Residues: CAWAGTVKETQYF. The chain has TRBV30 and TRBJ2-5; maybe TRBD2 (6 bases). The germline V gene encodes CDR1 GTSNPN and CDR2 SVGIG (reference sequence). The CDR3 covers 13 residues. Trimming left V 5 bases short and J 3 bases short, with 13 bases between.

In DNA, the CDR3 is TGTGCCAGCAGCTCCCGGGACAGGGGTTCTATCGGCAATCAGCCCCAGCATTTT. It codes for CASSSRDRGSIGNQPQHF. The chain is built from TRBV7-7 and TRBJ1-5; 10 nucleotides match TRBD1. The CDR3 extends over 18 amino acids. With 4 bases clipped from V and 2 bases from J, the junction kept 11 bases outside the gene matches. Germline CDR1 and CDR2: SSHAT and FNYEAQ (reference sequence).

The chain uses TRBV6-5 and TRBJ1-5, with D hard to call. The CDR3 loop spans 13 amino acids. Germline V gives CDR1 MNHEY, CDR2 SVGAGI. Trimming stripped 6 bases from V and 2 bases from J, with 8 bases between. CDR3 region: CASSDKGNQPQHF. CDR3 DNA: TGTGCCAGCAGCGACAAGGGCAATCAGCCCCAGCATTTT.

The chain recombines TRBV7-2 with TRBJ1-4; D unclear. Germline V CDR1 and CDR2: SGHTA, FQGNSA. Trimming stripped 1 base from V and 3 bases from J, with 6 bases between. The CDR3 covers 14 residues. CDR3 nucleotides: TGTGCCAGCAGCTTAGTGTCGTCTAATGAAAAACTGTTTTTT. Its protein product is CASSLVSSNEKLFF.

As DNA, the CDR3 is TGCGCCAGCAGACGTACTGTGTCCGGCGGGGACACTGAAGCTTTCTTT. It yields the protein CASRRTVSGGDTEAFF. The chain uses TRBV5-1 and TRBJ1-1; D is unresolved. The CDR3 is made up of 16 amino acids. Germline V lookup: CDR1 SGHRS, CDR2 YFSETQ. Trimming left V 5 bases short and J 3 bases short, with 20 bases between.

V and J are TRBV7-2 and TRBJ1-2; 9 bases agree with TRBD1. Germline CDR1 SGHTA, CDR2 FQGNSA. Trimming at V came to 0 bases and at J to 4 bases, leaving 12 bases not matched to a gene. This CDR3 contains 18 residues. The CDR3 DNA follows: TGTGCCAGCAGCTTAGCGGTGCGGCTAACAGGGGGCGGCTATGGCTACACCTTC. It encodes CASSLAVRLTGGGYGYTF.

The V and J genes are TRBV6-5 and TRBJ1-1, with D possibly matching TRBD1 (5 bases). Germline CDR1 MNHEY, CDR2 SVGAGI. CDR3 length equals 14 residues. The germline V and J ends were trimmed by 0 bases and 10 bases, with 15 bases remaining between them. The CDR3 nucleotides are TGTGCCAGCAGTTACTCTCTGGGGCAACGTATAGCTTTCTTT. This sequence encodes CASSYSLGQRIAFF.

The J gene is TRBJ1-1, the V gene TRBV10-3; 7 bases map to TRBD1. The trim removed 6 bases at V and 0 bases at J, leaving 1 base unmatched. This CDR3 has 13 amino acids. Germline V lookup: CDR1 ENHRY, CDR2 SYGVKD. CDR3 region: CAIRTGLNTEAFF. The CDR3 nucleotides read TGTGCCATCAGGACAGGGCTGAACACTGAAGCTTTCTTT.

The V gene is TRBV2, the J gene TRBJ2-1; 16 positions match TRBD2. In germline, CDR1 is SNHLY, CDR2 FYNNEI. The V segment lost 5 bases and the J segment 2 bases; nucleotides outside the gene matches: 3. This CDR3 region has 17 residues. CDR3 residues: CASSPGLAGGPYNEQFF. Here the CDR3 DNA reads TGTGCCAGCAGTCCGGGACTAGCGGGGGGGCCCTACAATGAGCAGTTCTTC. The full variable domain, completed using reference TRBV2 and TRBJ2-1, is EPEVTQTPSHQVTQMGQEVILRCVPISNHLYFYWYRQILGQKVEFLVSFYNNEISEKSEIFDDQFSVERPDGSNFTLKIRSTKLEDSAMYFCASSPGLAGGPYNEQFFGPGTRLTVL.